Listed here are 28 T cell receptor beta chains from one sample, sequenced in a study of T cells in Graves' hyperthyroidism and ophthalmopathy (dated by TCRdb to about 2019). The protocol used for the library was multiplex PCR. The sample was run on an Illumina HiSeq 2000. Amplification of TCR beta CDR3 regions was carried out from RNA transcripts. For the first round of RT-PCR on the TCR CDR3, the HTBI primer set was used together with the Qiagen OneStep RT-PCR kit. TCRdb cleaned the public reads at Q25 with fastp, built clones with MiXCR and kept in-frame beta chains. Duplicate CDR3 protein sequences are folded into a single record with the most common DNA and genes. Recorded for this sample are about 620,000 distinct CDR3 sequences; around 16% of them occurred a single time. The top ten hold 3.8% of the sample. Sequenced sample: blood. The receptors stem from a woman aged 25 to 39 with Graves' hyperthyroidism.

This clonotype appeared many times. The chain has TRBV27 and TRBJ2-5; TRBD2 matches at 7 bases. Germline assignment: CDR1 MNHEY and CDR2 SMNVEV (reference sequence). The CDR3 contains 14 residues. J lost 3 bases, V lost 6 bases, and 7 bases had no gene match. In DNA form, the CDR3 reads TGTGCCAGCAGAACCCTGGGGAGGGAAGAGACCCAGTACTTC. Protein: CASRTLGREETQYF.

This clonotype was recorded many times. The gene calls are TRBV30 and TRBJ2-7; perhaps TRBD2 as D (5 bases). The CDR3 runs 12 residues. Trimming took 4 bases from V and 3 from J, leaving 10 bases between them. Germline CDR1 GTSNPN, CDR2 SVGIG (reference sequence). CDR3 DNA sequence: TGTGCCTGGATGGTGACTATCTACGAGCAGTACTTC. It specifies CAWMVTIYEQYF.

The sample holds many counts of this clonotype. The chain links TRBV3-1 to TRBJ1-4; D may be TRBD1 (6 bases). This CDR3 has 14 amino acids. The germline gives CDR1 LGHDT, CDR2 YNNKEL (reference sequence). Trimming took off 4 bases at V and 7 bases at J, with 13 bases between the two ends. CDR3 bases: TGTGCCAGCAGCCGACAGGCGTCTAGTGAAAAACTGTTTTTT. This gives the protein CASSRQASSEKLFF.

This clonotype was counted ten times or more. The V call is TRBV27, the J call TRBJ2-7, with D perhaps matching TRBD1 (5 bases). The germline V gene has CDR1 MNHEY and CDR2 SMNVEV (reference sequence). The CDR3 has 15 amino acids. Trimming removed 7 bases from V and 5 bases from J, with 21 bases in between. CDR3 amino acids: CASTPQAGSDHEQYF. The CDR3 DNA follows: TGTGCCAGCACCCCTCAGGCAGGGTCGGACCACGAGCAGTACTTC.

The chain joins TRBV14 to TRBJ1-2; 8 bases line up with TRBD1. The J segment lost 6 bases and the V segment lost 3 bases, leaving 6 bases of the junction unmatched. The CDR3 is made up of 14 amino acids. Germline CDR1 SGHDN, CDR2 FVKESK. The CDR3 region has the DNA TGTGCCAGCAGCCAGGACTGGACAGGGAATGGCTACACCTTC. Protein: CASSQDWTGNGYTF. Drawing the rest from reference TRBV14 and TRBJ1-2, the complete variable domain is EAGVTQFPSHSVIEKGQTVTLRCDPISGHDNLYWYRRVMGKEIKFLLHFVKESKQDESGMPNNRFLAERTGGTYSTLKVQPAELEDSGVYFCASSQDWTGNGYTFGSGTRLTVV.

This clonotype was observed a few times. This chain links TRBV20-1 with TRBJ2-6; the match to TRBD2 covers 13 bases. V gave up 1 base and J gave up 0 bases; unmatched junction bases: 3. Germline CDR1 DFQATT, CDR2 SNEGSKA (reference sequence). The CDR3 has 18 residues. In nucleotides, the CDR3 is TGCAGTGCTAGAGGGGGACTAGCGGGGTTCTCTGGGGCCAACGTCCTGACTTTC. Its protein product is CSARGGLAGFSGANVLTF.

The CDR3 bases are TGTGCCAGCACCTCATTTAACAGGGGCCATCAGCCCCAGCATTTT. Its protein product is CASTSFNRGHQPQHF. The chain joins TRBV6-2 or TRBV6-3 to TRBJ1-5; 7 nucleotides agree with TRBD1. After removal of 7 bases from V and 5 bases from J, the junction contained 11 bases not matched to a gene. The CDR3 length is 15 residues. In germline, CDR1 is MNHEY, CDR2 SVGEGT.

This clonotype occurred a few times. At one end, the junction sequence differs from germline, possibly due to a read error. The chain carries TRBV7-8 and TRBJ1-3; D not resolved. The CDR3 has 14 residues. Germline-derived CDR1 and CDR2 are SGHVS and FQNEAQ. The CDR3 nucleotides are TGTGCCAGCAGCGTAGCGGGGTCTGGAAACACCATATATTTT. As protein: CASSVAGSGNTIYF.

This clonotype was recorded a few times. The genes are TRBV19 and TRBJ1-1; D is ambiguous. The germline gives CDR1 LNHDA, CDR2 SQIVND (reference sequence). The CDR3 covers 14 residues. Between the trimmed V and J ends, which lost 1 base and 1 base, there was a span of 7 bases. CDR3: CASSIAGTNTEAFF. The CDR3 nucleotides read TGTGCCAGTAGTATAGCGGGCACGAACACTGAAGCTTTCTTT.

This clonotype showed up many times. This chain connects TRBV29-1 to TRBJ2-5; 7 nucleotides align to TRBD1. V shed 0 bases and J 5 bases; nucleotides not matched to a gene: 3. Germline CDR1 and CDR2: SQVTM and ANQGSEA. The CDR3 length is 13 residues. DNA of the CDR3: TGCAGCGTTGAAGAACAGGGGATCGAGACCCAGTACTTC. This sequence encodes CSVEEQGIETQYF.

The CDR3 DNA follows: TGTGCCAGCAGCCCTGGGGCAGGGGGAATCTATGGCTACACCTTC. Residues: CASSPGAGGIYGYTF. This chain joins TRBV12-3 or TRBV12-4 and TRBJ1-2, with 7 bases matching TRBD1. The V gene end was trimmed by 6 bases and the J gene end by 4 bases; junction bases not matched to a gene: 11. The CDR3 runs 15 residues.

This clonotype was seen many times. V and J are TRBV27 and TRBJ2-2; the match to TRBD2 covers 10 bases. Germline-derived CDR1 and CDR2 are MNHEY and SMNVEV (reference sequence). The V gene end was trimmed by 5 bases and the J gene end by 7 bases; junction bases not matched to a gene: 10. The CDR3 spans 16 residues. The CDR3 sequence: CASSTPGTSVRGELFF. For the CDR3, the DNA is TGTGCCAGCAGTACACCCGGGACTAGCGTTCGCGGGGAGCTGTTTTTT.

This clonotype was seen a few times. The chain has TRBV6-2 or TRBV6-3 and TRBJ2-7, with D maybe TRBD2 (5 bases). The V and J ends lost 7 bases and 4 bases respectively, with 11 bases between them. CDR1 is MNHEY, CDR2 SVGEGT, per germline. This CDR3 region has 12 residues. The CDR3 DNA follows: TGTGCCAGCACCCGGACTGGGTACGAGCAGTACTTC. This translates into CASTRTGYEQYF.

This clonotype has just a few counts. This chain joins TRBV19 and TRBJ2-7, with 9 bases aligning to TRBD2. The CDR3 covers 15 residues. Trimming at V came to 3 bases and at J to 4 bases, leaving 7 bases not matched to a gene. The germline V gene has CDR1 LNHDA and CDR2 SQIVND (reference sequence). CDR3: CASSIGAGGPYEQYF. The DNA of the CDR3 is TGTGCCAGTAGTATTGGGGCGGGAGGGCCGTACGAGCAGTACTTC.

This clonotype has at least ten counts. The chain recombines TRBV20-1 with TRBJ2-4; 10 nucleotides line up with TRBD2. From germline, CDR1 is DFQATT and CDR2 SNEGSKA (reference sequence). This CDR3 is built from 14 residues. V was pared by 5 bases and J by 4 bases, with 5 bases of the junction left unmatched. CDR3 in DNA: TGCAGTGCTCCAAGGACTAGCGGAAAAAACATTCAGTACTTC. Amino acid sequence: CSAPRTSGKNIQYF.

The chain joins TRBV27 to TRBJ2-1; possibly TRBD2 for D (6 bases). The CDR3 runs to 16 residues. Germline CDR1 reads MNHEY; CDR2 reads SMNVEV (reference sequence). The V gene lost 1 base and the J gene lost 3 bases, with 13 bases spanning the gap. CDR3 in amino acids: CASSLFGGADYNEQFF. In DNA, the CDR3 is TGTGCCAGCAGTTTATTTGGCGGGGCTGACTACAATGAGCAGTTCTTC.

The gene calls are TRBV19 and TRBJ1-2; 9 bases are a match to TRBD1. Looked up from germline, CDR1 is LNHDA and CDR2 is SQIVND (reference sequence). V was clipped by 3 bases and J by 1 base; unmatched bases: 3. The CDR3 is 15 amino acids. The CDR3 nucleotides read TGTGCCAGTAGTATCTGGGACAGGGATAACTATGGCTACACCTTC. Amino acid sequence: CASSIWDRDNYGYTF.

This clonotype was seen many times. V gene TRBV7-2 combines with J gene TRBJ2-3, with 10 bases that match TRBD1. J lost 4 bases, V lost 0 bases, and 4 bases had no gene match. Per the germline V gene, CDR1 is SGHTA and CDR2 is FQGNSA. CDR3 length: 16 amino acids. The CDR3 coding sequence is TGTGCCAGCAGCTTAGCGTGGACAGGGGGGGCAGATACGCAGTATTTT. Its protein is CASSLAWTGGADTQYF. The full variable domain, completed using reference TRBV7-2 and TRBJ2-3, is GAGVSQSPSNKVTEKGKDVELRCDPISGHTALYWYRQSLGQGLEFLIYFQGNSAPDKSGLPSDRFSAERTGGSVSTLTIQRTQQEDSAVYLCASSLAWTGGADTQYFGPGTRLTVL.

This clonotype was recorded once. The rearrangement uses TRBV12-3 or TRBV12-4 and TRBJ1-6, with 8 bases matching TRBD1. The J segment lost 2 bases and the V segment lost 4 bases, leaving 4 bases of the junction unmatched. This CDR3 spans 16 amino acids. The CDR3 here is CASSYDRGPYNSPLHF. The CDR3 DNA reads as TGTGCCAGCAGTTACGACAGGGGACCCTATAATTCACCCCTCCACTTT.

This chain uses TRBV29-1 with TRBJ2-7; 11 nucleotides align to TRBD2. The trim removed 6 bases at V and 3 bases at J, leaving 7 bases unmatched. There are 14 residues in the CDR3. CDR1 is SQVTM, CDR2 ANQGSEA, per germline. The CDR3 reads CSVQGLADDYEQYF. DNA for the CDR3: TGCAGCGTACAGGGACTAGCGGACGACTACGAGCAGTACTTC.

In its sample, this clonotype was seen many times. The gene calls are TRBV29-1 and TRBJ2-1, with TRBD2 matching 15 bases. In germline, CDR1 is SQVTM, CDR2 ANQGSEA. V dropped 5 bases and J dropped 3; count of bases not matched to a gene: 8. The CDR3 is 17 residues long. CDR3 bases: TGCAGCGTTTACCGGACTAGCGGGAGGGCTATCTACAATGAGCAGTTCTTC. The encoded protein is CSVYRTSGRAIYNEQFF.

The chain recombines TRBV12-3 or TRBV12-4 with TRBJ2-6; D gene ambiguous. The CDR3 is 16 residues long. V lost 4 bases, J lost 0 bases, and 10 bases lay in between. CDR3 sequence (DNA): TGTGCCAGCAGTTCTGGCTTTAGCTCTGGGGCCAACGTCCTGACTTTC. As protein: CASSSGFSSGANVLTF.

This clonotype was detected only a few times. CDR3 sequence (DNA): TGTGCCAGCAGTGATCCTAGACGGGGCTTCTACGAGCAGTACTTC. It specifies CASSDPRRGFYEQYF. This chain joins TRBV25-1 and TRBJ2-7; D is possibly TRBD1 or TRBD2 (5 bases each). V was cut by 3 bases and J by 3 bases, with 15 bases left in between. The germline CDR1 and CDR2 sequences are MGHDK and SYGVNS. The CDR3 consists of 15 residues.

This clonotype was counted many times. V gene TRBV5-1 combines with J gene TRBJ1-3; maybe TRBD1 (5 bases). Trimming cost V 7 bases and J 0 bases, with 8 bases left between them. CDR1 SGHRS and CDR2 YFSETQ come from the germline V gene. The CDR3 has 13 amino acids. The CDR3 sequence is CASFDSSGNTIYF. The DNA for the CDR3 is TGCGCCAGCTTCGACAGCTCTGGAAACACCATATATTTT.

This clonotype was seen repeatedly, ten times or more. V usage is TRBV28 and J usage is TRBJ2-7; 10 bases fit TRBD2. Trimming cost V 6 bases and J 3 bases; bases outside gene matches: 5. The CDR3 is made up of 14 amino acids. The germline gives CDR1 MDHEN, CDR2 SYDVKM. CDR3 loop: CASRLAGVSYEQYF. In nucleotides, the CDR3 is TGTGCCAGCAGGCTAGCGGGAGTTAGCTACGAGCAGTACTTC.

Ten or more counts support this clonotype. The rearrangement joins TRBV2 to TRBJ1-1; D not certain. The germline CDR1 and CDR2 sequences are SNHLY and FYNNEI. V was pared by 5 bases and J by 4 bases, with 11 bases between. The CDR3 sequence is 13 residues long. Written as DNA, the CDR3 is TGTGCCAGCAGTCGACAAGGATTCACTGAAGCTTTCTTT. Translating gives CASSRQGFTEAFF.

This clonotype was seen only a few times. The V gene is TRBV2, the J gene TRBJ1-1; D gene uncertain. This CDR3 comprises 10 residues. V lost 3 bases, J lost 10 bases, and 6 bases lay in between. Germline V gene data show CDR1 as SNHLY and CDR2 as FYNNEI. The chain's CDR3 is CASSDRRAFF. Written as DNA, the CDR3 is TGTGCCAGCAGTGATCGACGAGCTTTCTTT.

At least ten counts were recorded for this clonotype. V usage is TRBV6-1 and J usage is TRBJ2-7; 7 nucleotides line up with TRBD1. Germline V gives CDR1 MNHNS, CDR2 SASEGT. Trimming removed 7 bases from V and 4 bases from J; junction bases left unmatched: 7. The CDR3 sequence is 13 residues long. In DNA form, the CDR3 reads TGTGCCAGCACTCGACAGGGATTTTACGAGCAGTACTTC. This translates into CASTRQGFYEQYF.